The clone carrying this TCR beta chain was seen only a few times. The antigen is undetermined. This entry comes from a study of post-analysis software for immune sequencing data. Losses at the gene ends were 3 bases for V and 4 bases for J; bases not matched to a gene: 4. This CDR3 contains 14 residues. The germline CDR1 and CDR2 sequences are SEHNR and FQNEAQ (reference sequence). Incorporated into the TCR beta cDNA libraries were unique molecular identifiers, which served to reduce PCR and sequencing biases. Out of about 0.9 to 11 million T cells, some 480,000 cDNA molecules were generated. TCRdb passed the PCR reads through MiXCR, listing each CDR3 protein once. The data hold 750,000 to 950,000 distinct CDR3 sequences, with approximately 50% observed a single time. Study conclusions and caveats: Patients showed TRBV5-6, TRBV5-1 and TRBV20-1 among several TRBV segments more frequent than in controls.

Material: blood. The sequence derives from a girl aged 5-17 years with multiple sclerosis. The chain uses TRBV7-9 and TRBJ2-5, with 8 bases fitting TRBD1. CDR3 nucleotide sequence: TGTGCCAGCAGCTTCGAGACAGGGGCAGAGACCCAGTACTTC. Amino acid sequence: CASSFETGAETQYF.